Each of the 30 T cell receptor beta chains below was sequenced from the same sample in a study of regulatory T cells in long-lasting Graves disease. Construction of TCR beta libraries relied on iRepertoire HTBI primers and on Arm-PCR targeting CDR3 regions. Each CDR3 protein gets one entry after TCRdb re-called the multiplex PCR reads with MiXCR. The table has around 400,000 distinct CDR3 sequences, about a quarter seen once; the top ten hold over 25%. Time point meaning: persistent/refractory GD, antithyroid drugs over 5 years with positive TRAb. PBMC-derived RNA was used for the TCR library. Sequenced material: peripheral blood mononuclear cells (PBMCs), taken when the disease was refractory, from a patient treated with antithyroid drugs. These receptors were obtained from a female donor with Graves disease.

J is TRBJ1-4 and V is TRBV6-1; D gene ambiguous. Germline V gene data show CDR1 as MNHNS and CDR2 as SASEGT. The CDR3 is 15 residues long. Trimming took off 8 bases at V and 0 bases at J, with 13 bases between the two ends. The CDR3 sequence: CASGASVATNEKLFF. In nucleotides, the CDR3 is TGTGCCAGCGGAGCCTCCGTAGCAACTAATGAAAAACTGTTTTTT.

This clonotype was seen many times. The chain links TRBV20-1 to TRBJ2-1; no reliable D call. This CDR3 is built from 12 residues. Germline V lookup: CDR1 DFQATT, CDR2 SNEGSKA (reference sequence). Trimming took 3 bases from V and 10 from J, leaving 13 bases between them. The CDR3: CSASGPAGEQFF. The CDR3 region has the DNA TGCAGTGCTAGCGGGCCCGCCGGCGAGCAGTTCTTC.

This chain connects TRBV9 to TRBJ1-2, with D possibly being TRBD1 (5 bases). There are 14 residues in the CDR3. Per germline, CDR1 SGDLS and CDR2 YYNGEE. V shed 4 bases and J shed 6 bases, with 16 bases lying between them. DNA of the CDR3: TGTGCCAGCAGCAACTCCTTTTCGGGGGATGGCTACACCTTC. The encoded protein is CASSNSFSGDGYTF. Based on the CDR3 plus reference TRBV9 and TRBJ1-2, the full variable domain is DSGVTQTPKHLITATGQRVTLRCSPRSGDLSVYWYQQSLDQGLQFLIQYYNGEERAKGNILERFSAQQFPDLHSELNLSSLELGDSALYFCASSNSFSGDGYTFGSGTRLTVV.

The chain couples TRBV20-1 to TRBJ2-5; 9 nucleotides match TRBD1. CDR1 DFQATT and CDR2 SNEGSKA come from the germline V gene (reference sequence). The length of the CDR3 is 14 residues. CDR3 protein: CIRKWGQGQETQYF. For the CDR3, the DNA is TGCATCCGGAAGTGGGGACAGGGCCAAGAGACCCAGTACTTC.

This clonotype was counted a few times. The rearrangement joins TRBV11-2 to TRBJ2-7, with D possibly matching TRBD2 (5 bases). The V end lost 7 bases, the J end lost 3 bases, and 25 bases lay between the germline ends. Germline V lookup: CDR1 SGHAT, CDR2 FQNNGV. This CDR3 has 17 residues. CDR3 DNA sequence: TGTGCCAGCAACGCACCAACAAAACCGGGGAAATACTACGAGCAGTACTTC. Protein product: CASNAPTKPGKYYEQYF.

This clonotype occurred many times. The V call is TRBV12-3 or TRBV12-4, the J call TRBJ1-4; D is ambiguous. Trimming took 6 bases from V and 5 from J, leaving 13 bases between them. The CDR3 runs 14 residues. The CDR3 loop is CASSTSGPNEKLFF. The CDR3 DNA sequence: TGTGCCAGCAGCACCTCAGGACCAAATGAAAAACTGTTTTTT.

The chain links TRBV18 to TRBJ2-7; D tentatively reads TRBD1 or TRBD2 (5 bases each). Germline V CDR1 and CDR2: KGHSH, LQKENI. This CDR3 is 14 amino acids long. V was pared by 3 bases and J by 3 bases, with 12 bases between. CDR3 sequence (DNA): TGTGCCAGCTCACCGCAGAGGGGTGTCTACGAGCAGTACTTC. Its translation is CASSPQRGVYEQYF.

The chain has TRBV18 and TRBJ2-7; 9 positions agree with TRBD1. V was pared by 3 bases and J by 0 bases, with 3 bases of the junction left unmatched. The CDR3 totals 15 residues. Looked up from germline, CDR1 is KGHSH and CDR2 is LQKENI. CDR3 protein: CASSPGTGSSYEQYF. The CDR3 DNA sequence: TGTGCCAGCTCACCTGGGACAGGGAGCTCCTACGAGCAGTACTTC.

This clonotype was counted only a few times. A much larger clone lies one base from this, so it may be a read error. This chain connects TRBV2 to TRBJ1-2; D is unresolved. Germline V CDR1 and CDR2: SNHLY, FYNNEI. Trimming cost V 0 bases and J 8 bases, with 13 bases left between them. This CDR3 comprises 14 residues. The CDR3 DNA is TGTGCCAGCAGTGAAGCCTCAGACGGTTCCGGCTACACCTTC. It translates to CASSEASDGSGYTF.

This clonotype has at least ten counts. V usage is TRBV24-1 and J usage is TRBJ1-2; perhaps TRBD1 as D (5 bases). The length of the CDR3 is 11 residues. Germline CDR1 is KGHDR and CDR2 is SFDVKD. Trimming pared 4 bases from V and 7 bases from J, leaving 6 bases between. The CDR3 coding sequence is TGTGCCACCAGTGACGGGGGTGGCTACACCTTC. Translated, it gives CATSDGGGYTF.

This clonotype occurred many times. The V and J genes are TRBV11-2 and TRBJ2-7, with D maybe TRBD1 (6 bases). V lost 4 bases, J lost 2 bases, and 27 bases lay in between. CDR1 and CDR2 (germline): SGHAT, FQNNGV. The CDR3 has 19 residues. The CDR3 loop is CASSSSPSPQGKGTYEQYF. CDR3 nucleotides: TGTGCCAGCAGCTCGTCTCCCTCCCCACAGGGAAAAGGGACCTACGAGCAGTACTTC.

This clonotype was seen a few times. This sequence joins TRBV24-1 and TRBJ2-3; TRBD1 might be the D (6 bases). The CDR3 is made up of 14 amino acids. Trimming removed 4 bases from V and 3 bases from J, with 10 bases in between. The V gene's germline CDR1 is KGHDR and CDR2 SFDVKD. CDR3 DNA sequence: TGTGCCACCAGTGACCCAAGGGGGACAGATACGCAGTATTTT. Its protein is CATSDPRGTDTQYF.

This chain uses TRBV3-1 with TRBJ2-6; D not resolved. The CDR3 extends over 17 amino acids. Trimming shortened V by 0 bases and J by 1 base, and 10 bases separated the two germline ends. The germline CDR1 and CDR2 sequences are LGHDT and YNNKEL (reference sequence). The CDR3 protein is CASSQDPAASGANVLTF. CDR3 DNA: TGTGCCAGCAGCCAAGATCCCGCGGCATCTGGGGCCAACGTCCTGACTTTC.

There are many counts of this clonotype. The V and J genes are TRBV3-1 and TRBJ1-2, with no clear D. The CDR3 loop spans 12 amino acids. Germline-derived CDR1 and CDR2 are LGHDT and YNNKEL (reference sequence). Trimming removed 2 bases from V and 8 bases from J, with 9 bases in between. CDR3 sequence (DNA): TGTGCCAGCAGCCAACTCTCGGGGGGCTACACCTTC. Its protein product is CASSQLSGGYTF.

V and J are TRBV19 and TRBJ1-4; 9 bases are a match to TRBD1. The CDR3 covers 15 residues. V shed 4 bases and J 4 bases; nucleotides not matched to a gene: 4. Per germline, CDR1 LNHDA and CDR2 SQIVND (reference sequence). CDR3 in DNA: TGTGCCAGTAGTAGACCGGGACAGGGTAATGAAAAACTGTTTTTT. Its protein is CASSRPGQGNEKLFF.

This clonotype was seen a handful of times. The CDR3 sequence: CASSPTAPGVSEQYF. The DNA for the CDR3 is TGTGCCAGCTCACCGACGGCGCCCGGAGTTTCCGAGCAGTACTTC. The chain recombines TRBV18 with TRBJ2-7; unclear D gene. From germline, CDR1 is KGHSH and CDR2 LQKENI. The CDR3 spans 15 residues. V dropped 3 bases and J dropped 6 bases, with 18 bases sitting between them.

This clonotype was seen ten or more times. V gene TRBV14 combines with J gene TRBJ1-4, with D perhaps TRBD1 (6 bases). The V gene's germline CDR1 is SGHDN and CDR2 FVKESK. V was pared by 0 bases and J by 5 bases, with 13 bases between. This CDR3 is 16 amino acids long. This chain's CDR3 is CASSQDWTVGNEKLFF. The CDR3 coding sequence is TGTGCCAGCAGCCAAGATTGGACAGTAGGGAATGAAAAACTGTTTTTT.

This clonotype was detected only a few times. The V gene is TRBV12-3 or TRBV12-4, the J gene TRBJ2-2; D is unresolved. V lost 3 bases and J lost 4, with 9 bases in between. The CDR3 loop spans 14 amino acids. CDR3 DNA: TGTGCCAGCAGTTTCGGTCTAGGCACCGGGGAGCTGTTTTTT. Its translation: CASSFGLGTGELFF.

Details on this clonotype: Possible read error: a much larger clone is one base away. The CDR3 is CASSYVGTHGYTF. The CDR3 nucleotides are TGTGCCAGCAGTTACGTCGGGACTCATGGCTACACCTTC. This chain uses TRBV6-5 with TRBJ1-2, with D perhaps TRBD1 (5 bases). Trimming pared 2 bases from V and 6 bases from J, leaving 10 bases between. CDR1 is MNHEY and CDR2 is SVGAGI in the germline V gene. The CDR3 covers 13 residues.

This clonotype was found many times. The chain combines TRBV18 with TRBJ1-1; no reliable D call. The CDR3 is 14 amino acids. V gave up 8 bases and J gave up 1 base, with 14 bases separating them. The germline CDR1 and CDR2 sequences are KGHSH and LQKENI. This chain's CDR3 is CASSPRTGNTEAFF. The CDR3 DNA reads TGTGCCAGCAGTCCCCGGACGGGGAACACTGAAGCTTTCTTT. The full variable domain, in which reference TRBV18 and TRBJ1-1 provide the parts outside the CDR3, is NAGVMQNPRHLVRRRGQEARLRCSPMKGHSHVYWYRQLPEEGLKFMVYLQKENIIDESGMPKERFSAEFPKEGPSILRIQQVVRGDSAAYFCASSPRTGNTEAFFGQGTRLTVV.

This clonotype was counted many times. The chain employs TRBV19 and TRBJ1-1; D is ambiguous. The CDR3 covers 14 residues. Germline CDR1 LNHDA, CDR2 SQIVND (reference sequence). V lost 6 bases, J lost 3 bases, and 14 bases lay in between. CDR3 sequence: CASRVTRGYTEAFF. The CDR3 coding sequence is TGTGCCAGTAGGGTGACACGCGGCTACACTGAAGCTTTCTTT.

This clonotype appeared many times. CDR3 protein: CASSTTGKEQYF. DNA for the CDR3: TGTGCCAGCAGCACCACAGGGAAGGAGCAGTACTTC. The chain joins TRBV12-3 or TRBV12-4 to TRBJ2-7, with D possibly matching TRBD1 (6 bases). This CDR3 region has 12 residues. V was trimmed by 6 bases and J by 7 bases, leaving 13 bases between them.

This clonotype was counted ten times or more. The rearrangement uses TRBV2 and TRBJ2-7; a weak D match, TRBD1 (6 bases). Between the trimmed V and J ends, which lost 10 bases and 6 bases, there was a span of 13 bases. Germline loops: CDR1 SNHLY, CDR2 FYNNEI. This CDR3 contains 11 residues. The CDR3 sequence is CATKLGGEQYF. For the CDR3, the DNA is TGTGCCACCAAACTAGGGGGCGAGCAGTACTTC.

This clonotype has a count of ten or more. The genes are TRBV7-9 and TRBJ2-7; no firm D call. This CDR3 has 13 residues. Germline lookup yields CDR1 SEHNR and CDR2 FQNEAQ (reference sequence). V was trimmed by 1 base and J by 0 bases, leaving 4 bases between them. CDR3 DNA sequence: TGTGCCAGCAGCTTAGGTAACTCCTACGAGCAGTACTTC. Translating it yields CASSLGNSYEQYF.

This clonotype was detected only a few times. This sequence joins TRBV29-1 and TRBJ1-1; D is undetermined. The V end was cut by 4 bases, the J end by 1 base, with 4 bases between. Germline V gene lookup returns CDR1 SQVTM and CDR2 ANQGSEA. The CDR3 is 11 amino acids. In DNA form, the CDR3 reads TGCAGCGTTGGGGAGAACACTGAAGCTTTCTTT. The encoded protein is CSVGENTEAFF.

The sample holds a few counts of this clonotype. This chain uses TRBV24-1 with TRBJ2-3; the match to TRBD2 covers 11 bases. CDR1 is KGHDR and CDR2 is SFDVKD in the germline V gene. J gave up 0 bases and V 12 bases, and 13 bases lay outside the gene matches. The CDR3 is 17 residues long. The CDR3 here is CAASPELAGVSTDTQYF. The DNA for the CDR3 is TGTGCCGCCTCTCCCGAACTAGCGGGAGTGAGCACAGATACGCAGTATTTT.

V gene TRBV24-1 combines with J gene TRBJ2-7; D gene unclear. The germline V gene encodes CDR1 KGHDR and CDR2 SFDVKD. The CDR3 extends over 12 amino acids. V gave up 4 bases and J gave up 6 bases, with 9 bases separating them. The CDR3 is CATSDRGGEQYF. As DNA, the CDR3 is TGTGCCACCAGTGACCGCGGTGGCGAGCAGTACTTC.

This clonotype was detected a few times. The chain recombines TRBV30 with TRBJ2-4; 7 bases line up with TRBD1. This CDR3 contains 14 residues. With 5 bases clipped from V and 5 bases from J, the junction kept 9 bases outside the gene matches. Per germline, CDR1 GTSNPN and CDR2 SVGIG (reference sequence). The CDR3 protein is CAWARDSNQNIQYF. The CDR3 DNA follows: TGTGCCTGGGCCCGGGACAGCAATCAAAACATTCAGTACTTC.

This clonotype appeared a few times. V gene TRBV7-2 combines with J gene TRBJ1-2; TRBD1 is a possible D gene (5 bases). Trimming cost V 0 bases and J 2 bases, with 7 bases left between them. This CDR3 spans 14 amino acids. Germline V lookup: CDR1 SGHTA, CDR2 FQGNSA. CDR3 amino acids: CASSLAPGNYGYTF. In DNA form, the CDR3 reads TGTGCCAGCAGCTTAGCACCAGGGAACTATGGCTACACCTTC. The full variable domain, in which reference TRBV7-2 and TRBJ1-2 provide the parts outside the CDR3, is GAGVSQSPSNKVTEKGKDVELRCDPISGHTALYWYRQSLGQGLEFLIYFQGNSAPDKSGLPSDRFSAERTGGSVSTLTIQRTQQEDSAVYLCASSLAPGNYGYTFGSGTRLTVV.

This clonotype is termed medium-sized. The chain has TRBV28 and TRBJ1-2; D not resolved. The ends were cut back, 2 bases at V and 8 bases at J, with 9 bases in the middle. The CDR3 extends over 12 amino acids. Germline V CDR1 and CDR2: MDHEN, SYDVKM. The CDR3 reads CASSLVPVGYTF. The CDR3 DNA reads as TGTGCCAGCAGTTTAGTCCCGGTGGGCTACACCTTC.